This T cell receptor (beta chain) appears in the sequencing data of a study of regulatory T cells in long-lasting Graves disease. For the study at large: Persistent Graves' disease required over 5 years of antithyroid drugs and positive TSH receptor antibodies.

Germline V gene sequence: CDR1 DFQATT, CDR2 SNEGSKA (reference sequence). The CDR3 totals 15 residues. Trimming stripped 0 bases from V and 1 base from J, with 11 bases between. Findings of the study overall: TCR diversity was lower in persistent Graves' patients than in newly diagnosed ones. Persistent disease favored TRBV28, TRBJ1-2 and TRBJ2-5. Thyroid tissue was not sampled; only peripheral blood was.

Investigators prepared the TCR beta libraries by applying iRepertoire HTBI primers and Arm-PCR of CDR3 regions. MiXCR, run by TCRdb on the multiplex PCR reads, gives a single entry per CDR3 protein. The sample records 650,000 to 850,000 distinct CDR3 sequences, 25% to 35% being singletons. Time point here: persistent/refractory GD, antithyroid drugs over 5 years with positive TRAb. There was RNA extracted from PBMCs, and the TCR library was made from it. Concerning this clonotype itself: The antigen remains unidentified.

This specimen consisted of peripheral blood mononuclear cells (PBMCs), obtained when the disease was refractory, from a patient treated with antithyroid drugs. This TCR came from a female donor with Graves disease. This rearrangement joins TRBV20-1 to TRBJ2-3; D is ambiguous. CDR3 bases: TGCAGTGCTAGAGATTGGGAAAAGGGCACAGATACGCAGTATTTT. Translating it yields CSARDWEKGTDTQYF.